Listed here are 26 T cell receptor beta chains from one sample, sequenced in a study of blood T cell repertoires in COVID-19. Using immunoSEQ multiplex PCR, the repertoire was profiled, and TCRdb retains in-frame clones only, with some absent. This sample has roughly 100,000 clones, with roughly nine tenths found just once. Sample: peripheral blood. The receptor set was obtained from a woman between 50 and 59 years old with COVID-19, enrolled during active disease.

This chain links TRBV1 with TRBJ1-1; the table's D call, TRBD1, was not checked against the DNA. TRBV1 is tagged as a pseudogene. CDR3 length equals 15 residues. CDR3 amino acids: CTSSRPPDRGTEAFF. DNA for the CDR3: TGCACCAGCAGCCGACCACCGGACAGGGGCACTGAAGCTTTCTTT.

The chain recombines TRBV19 with TRBJ2-2; D unresolved. The CDR3 is 14 residues long. CDR1 is LNHDA, CDR2 SQIVND, per germline (reference sequence). Trimming cost V 5 bases and J 1 base, with 8 bases left between them. The CDR3 loop is CASSEQLNTGELFF. The CDR3 coding sequence is TGTGCCAGTAGTGAACAGCTGAACACCGGGGAGCTGTTTTTT.

The chain uses TRBV7-9 and TRBJ2-1; D perhaps matches TRBD1 (6 bases). Trimming left V 4 bases short and J 10 bases short, with 14 bases between. Per the germline V gene, CDR1 is SEHNR and CDR2 is FQNEAQ (reference sequence). The CDR3 is 13 amino acids. The CDR3 nucleotides read TGTGCCAGCAGCTGGACAGCCGAGCGGGAGCAGTTCTTC. The encoded protein is CASSWTAEREQFF.

J is TRBJ1-3 and V is TRBV7-8; maybe TRBD1 (6 bases). This CDR3 is built from 16 residues. Germline V CDR1 and CDR2: SGHVS, FQNEAQ. The germline V and J ends were trimmed by 2 bases and 1 base, with 12 bases remaining between them. As DNA, the CDR3 is TGTGCCAGCAGCTTAATCTCACAGGGATCTGGAAACACCATATATTTT. Its protein is CASSLISQGSGNTIYF.

This chain joins TRBV7-2 and TRBJ2-1; D is undetermined. Trimming removed 5 bases from V and 6 bases from J, with 8 bases in between. Germline CDR1 and CDR2: SGHTA and FQGNSA. The CDR3 spans 12 residues. The CDR3: CASSPVFNEQFF. The CDR3 bases are TGTGCCAGCAGCCCAGTTTTCAATGAGCAGTTCTTC.

The genes are TRBV6-5 and TRBJ1-4; 9 bases fit TRBD1. V trimming: 4 bases; J trimming: 8 bases; junction bases outside the gene matches: 5. Germline assignment: CDR1 MNHEY and CDR2 SVGAGI. The CDR3 extends over 14 amino acids. CDR3 coding DNA: TGTGCCAGCAGTTCGGGACAGGGAGACGAAAAACTGTTTTTT. Translating gives CASSSGQGDEKLFF.

This chain uses TRBV7-3 with TRBJ1-1, with D tentatively TRBD1 (6 bases). The CDR3 totals 14 residues. Germline assignment: CDR1 SGHTA and CDR2 FQGTGA. V gave up 0 bases and J gave up 1 base, with 6 bases separating them. CDR3: CASSLTTGNTEAFF. The CDR3, as DNA: TGTGCCAGCAGCTTAACGACAGGGAACACTGAAGCTTTCTTT.

The chain links TRBV23-1 to TRBJ2-3; no firm D call. TRBV23-1 is designated an ORF whose function remains uncertain. CDR3 length: 11 residues. Trimming removed 9 bases from V and 1 base from J, with 5 bases in between. The CDR3 DNA sequence: TGCGCCAGTCCCTGCACAGATACGCAGTATTTT. Protein sequence: CASPCTDTQYF.

This sequence joins TRBV30 and TRBJ1-6, with TRBD1 identical over 9 bases. The germline gives CDR1 GTSNPN, CDR2 SVGIG (reference sequence). The V and J ends lost 0 bases and 6 bases, in that order; junction bases with no gene match: 3. There are 15 residues in the CDR3. The CDR3 region has the DNA TGTGCCTGGAGTGTACAGGGGGCTCTTAATTCACCCCTCCACTTT. This gives the protein CAWSVQGALNSPLHF.

The chain has TRBV7-9 and TRBJ1-1, with 12 bases aligning to TRBD1. Losses at the gene ends were 1 base for V and 10 bases for J; bases not matched to a gene: 16. The CDR3 loop spans 18 amino acids. The germline V gene encodes CDR1 SEHNR and CDR2 FQNEAQ (reference sequence). CDR3 sequence: CASSLVMEKGQGAYLAFF. The CDR3 DNA reads as TGTGCCAGCAGCTTAGTTATGGAGAAGGGACAGGGGGCGTATTTAGCTTTCTTT.

The chain joins TRBV18 to TRBJ1-1, with a tentative D call TRBD1 (5 bases). This CDR3 spans 12 amino acids. V lost 3 bases to trimming and J lost 6 bases, with 8 bases between them. Germline assignment: CDR1 KGHSH and CDR2 LQKENI. As DNA, the CDR3 is TGTGCCAGCTCACCCGACAGCTCTGAAGCTTTCTTT. Translation: CASSPDSSEAFF.

V is TRBV7-3 and J is TRBJ1-1; D call uncertain. The CDR3 spans 18 residues. In germline, CDR1 is SGHTA, CDR2 FQGTGA. V gave up 5 bases and J gave up 0 bases, with 22 bases separating them. The CDR3 loop is CASSPTGNFRSVNTEAFF. CDR3 nucleotides: TGTGCCAGCAGCCCCACCGGTAATTTTCGCTCGGTGAACACTGAAGCTTTCTTT.

The chain combines TRBV19 with TRBJ1-1, with TRBD1 matching over 8 bases. V lost 7 bases, J lost 0 bases, and 4 bases stayed unmatched. CDR3 length: 14 amino acids. Germline CDR1 LNHDA, CDR2 SQIVND (reference sequence). The CDR3 nucleotides are TGTGCCAGTAAGGCAGGGGGCTTGAACACTGAAGCTTTCTTT. This sequence encodes CASKAGGLNTEAFF. Full variable domain (rest looked up from reference TRBV19 and TRBJ1-1): DGGITQSPKYLFRKEGQNVTLSCEQNLNHDAMYWYRQDPGQGLRLIYYSQIVNDFQKGDIAEGYSVSREKKESFPLTVTSAQKNPTAFYLCASKAGGLNTEAFFGQGTRLTVV.

The chain carries TRBV2 and TRBJ1-1; D is possibly TRBD1 (6 bases). From germline, CDR1 is SNHLY and CDR2 FYNNEI. This CDR3 is built from 14 residues. With 10 bases removed from V and 3 bases from J, the gap between germline ends came to 18 bases. CDR3 in DNA: TGTGCCACCACCCCCGGACCAGGGGACACTGAAGCTTTCTTT. Protein product: CATTPGPGDTEAFF.

The chain has TRBV7-2 and TRBJ2-7, with D possibly being TRBD2 (5 bases). Germline V CDR1 and CDR2: SGHTA, FQGNSA. CDR3 size: 16 residues. V was clipped by 4 bases and J by 2 bases, with 18 bases between them. The CDR3 sequence is CASSSRPPAGAYEQYF. In DNA, the CDR3 is TGTGCCAGCAGCTCCAGGCCCCCAGCCGGGGCCTACGAGCAGTACTTC. The whole variable domain, remainder taken from reference TRBV7-2 and TRBJ2-7, is GAGVSQSPSNKVTEKGKDVELRCDPISGHTALYWYRQSLGQGLEFLIYFQGNSAPDKSGLPSDRFSAERTGGSVSTLTIQRTQQEDSAVYLCASSSRPPAGAYEQYFGPGTRLTVT.

The J gene is TRBJ1-4, the V gene TRBV30, with 8 positions matching TRBD1. V dropped 0 bases and J dropped 7; count of bases not matched to a gene: 10. Germline loops: CDR1 GTSNPN, CDR2 SVGIG (reference sequence). CDR3 size: 16 residues. CDR3 bases: TGTGCCTGGAGTGTACATAGGGTACAGGGGGGTGAAAAACTGTTTTTT. Translation: CAWSVHRVQGGEKLFF.

This chain uses TRBV5-5 with TRBJ2-7, with D tentatively TRBD2 (5 bases). The CDR3 covers 14 residues. Germline CDR1 SGHKS, CDR2 YYEKEE (reference sequence). V lost 0 bases, J lost 7 bases, and 14 bases lay in between. The CDR3, as DNA: TGTGCCAGCAGCTTGGCGGGCTACCGCGGGGAGCAGTACTTC. It yields the protein CASSLAGYRGEQYF.

The chain links TRBV6-4 to TRBJ1-4; no reliable D call. Between the trimmed V and J ends, which lost 2 bases and 7 bases, there was a span of 17 bases. Looked up from germline, CDR1 is MRHNA and CDR2 is SNTAGT. This CDR3 is built from 16 residues. CDR3 region: CASSDKQWVFAEKLFF. The CDR3 DNA reads as TGTGCCAGCAGTGACAAACAGTGGGTCTTCGCTGAAAAACTGTTTTTT.

A single count supports this clone. The DNA of the CDR3 is TGTGCCAGCGCGGGGGACAGGGATGGCTATAATTCACCCCTCCACTTT. It translates to CASAGDRDGYNSPLHF. The chain employs TRBV28 and TRBJ1-6, with 9 bases lining up with TRBD1. V shed 8 bases, J shed 3 bases, and the junction held 8 bases outside the gene matches. The CDR3 has 16 amino acids. Germline assignment: CDR1 MDHEN and CDR2 SYDVKM. Drawing the rest from reference TRBV28 and TRBJ1-6, the complete variable domain is DVKVTQSSRYLVKRTGEKVFLECVQDMDHENMFWYRQDPGLGLRLIYFSYDVKMKEKGDIPEGYSVSREKKERFSLILESASTNQTSMYLCASAGDRDGYNSPLHFGNGTRLTVT.

This chain connects TRBV2 to TRBJ2-7; D unclear. Trimming left V 3 bases short and J 2 bases short, with 8 bases between. CDR1 is SNHLY and CDR2 is FYNNEI in the germline V gene. The CDR3 runs to 13 residues. CDR3 DNA: TGTGCCAGCAGTGACTACAGCCCCTACGAGCAGTACTTC. This sequence encodes CASSDYSPYEQYF.

This clone was observed a few times. The chain has TRBV14 and TRBJ1-6; 7 positions match TRBD1. The junction had 10 bases not matched to a gene; V was cut back by 1 base and J by 7 bases. The CDR3 length is 17 residues. The V gene's germline CDR1 is SGHDN and CDR2 FVKESK. CDR3 coding DNA: TGTGCCAGCAGCCAAGGAAGACTGGGACAGCCGAATTCACCCCTCCACTTT. Amino acids: CASSQGRLGQPNSPLHF.

The chain recombines TRBV7-2 with TRBJ2-2; 7 bases map to TRBD1. The CDR3 consists of 15 residues. Germline V lookup: CDR1 SGHTA, CDR2 FQGNSA. The V gene end was trimmed by 3 bases and the J gene end by 7 bases; junction bases not matched to a gene: 8. Here the CDR3 DNA reads TGTGCCAGCAGCTTGACAGGGATAAGTCACGGGGAGCTGTTTTTT. Protein sequence: CASSLTGISHGELFF.

The chain couples TRBV30 to TRBJ2-7, with unresolved D. Germline V CDR1 and CDR2: GTSNPN, SVGIG (reference sequence). The CDR3 consists of 14 residues. Trimming removed 3 bases from V and 7 bases from J, with 19 bases in between. The CDR3 sequence is CAWSLPNSFGEQYF. In DNA form, the CDR3 reads TGTGCCTGGAGCCTTCCCAATAGCTTCGGGGAGCAGTACTTC.

This clone was recorded once. This chain connects TRBV11-2 to TRBJ2-7; unclear D gene. There are 14 residues in the CDR3. Germline V lookup: CDR1 SGHAT, CDR2 FQNNGV. V was pared by 5 bases and J by 0 bases, with 11 bases between. CDR3 residues: CASSLLTGSYEQYF. CDR3 DNA sequence: TGTGCCAGCAGCCTGTTGACGGGCTCCTACGAGCAGTACTTC.

This clone was seen a few times. This rearrangement joins TRBV27 to TRBJ1-5, with 8 positions matching TRBD1. After removal of 3 bases from V and 5 bases from J, the junction contained 0 bases not matched to a gene. Germline V CDR1 and CDR2: MNHEY, SMNVEV (reference sequence). The CDR3 totals 13 residues. The CDR3 coding sequence is TGTGCCAGCAGTTTGACAGGGGATCAGCCCCAGCATTTT. Protein sequence: CASSLTGDQPQHF.

This sequence joins TRBV6-5 and TRBJ1-6; D might be TRBD1 (5 bases). Trimming removed 7 bases from V and 2 bases from J, with 9 bases in between. CDR1 and CDR2 (germline): MNHEY, SVGAGI. The CDR3 is made up of 14 amino acids. For the CDR3, the DNA is TGTGCCAGCATTCCGGACACCTATAATTCACCCCTCCACTTT. This sequence encodes CASIPDTYNSPLHF.